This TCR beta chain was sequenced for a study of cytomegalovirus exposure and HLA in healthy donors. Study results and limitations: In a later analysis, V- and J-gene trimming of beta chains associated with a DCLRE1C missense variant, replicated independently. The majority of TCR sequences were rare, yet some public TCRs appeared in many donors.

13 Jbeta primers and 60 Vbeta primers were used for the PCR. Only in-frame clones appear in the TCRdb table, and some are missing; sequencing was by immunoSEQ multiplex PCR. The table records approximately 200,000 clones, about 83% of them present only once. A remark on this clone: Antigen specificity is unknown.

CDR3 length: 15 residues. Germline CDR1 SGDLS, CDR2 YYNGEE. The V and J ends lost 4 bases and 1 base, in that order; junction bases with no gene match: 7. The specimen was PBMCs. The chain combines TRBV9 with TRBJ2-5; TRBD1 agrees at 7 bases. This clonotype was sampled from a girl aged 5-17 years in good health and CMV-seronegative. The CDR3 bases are TGTGCCAGCAGCAACAGGGGCCTAAGCCAAGAGACCCAGTACTTC. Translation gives CASSNRGLSQETQYF. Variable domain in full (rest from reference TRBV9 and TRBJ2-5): DSGVTQTPKHLITATGQRVTLRCSPRSGDLSVYWYQQSLDQGLQFLIQYYNGEERAKGNILERFSAQQFPDLHSELNLSSLELGDSALYFCASSNRGLSQETQYFGPGTRLLVL.